This record looks at one T cell receptor (beta chain) sequence and its context. Its target is unknown. Patients chosen for sequencing had CD8+CD57+ cells that had expanded, as shown by flow cytometry. TCR beta VDJ and CDR3 profiling used genomic DNA as template. Using its own MiXCR run on the reads, TCRdb lists one record per CDR3 protein. The sample lists roughly 180,000 distinct CDR3 sequences, about half occurring once. This sample was included in a study of CD8+CD57+ T cells in acquired aplastic anemia. Study observations and caveats: Overlapping CD8+ CDR3 repertoires of patients and controls contained 25 to 35 shared sequences.

Specimen: sorted CD4+, CD8+, or CD8+CD57+ T cells (not recorded which) from PBMCs. The sequence was collected from a human donor with aplastic anemia.

CDR3 loop: CASSLIAGAGDEQYF. The CDR3 DNA is TGTGCCAGCAGCTTAATCGCCGGGGCAGGCGACGAGCAGTACTTC. The V and J genes are TRBV24-1 and TRBJ2-7, with D perhaps TRBD1 or TRBD2 (5 bases each). Looked up from germline, CDR1 is KGHDR and CDR2 is SFDVKD. This CDR3 spans 15 amino acids. With 11 bases removed from V and 5 bases from J, the gap between germline ends came to 24 bases.